The 9 T cell receptor beta chains given below trace back to one sample, sequenced in a study of memory CD4+ T cells and cytomegalovirus serostatus. Assay: immunoSEQ multiplex PCR; the TCRdb copy retains only in-frame clones and omits some. The data contain around 32,000 clones, approximately 72% of them seen just once; the ten biggest clones take up 0.63%. Single viable CD3+CD4+CD8-CD45RO+ cells were sorted as the memory CD4+ T cells. Material for sequencing was memory CD4+ T cells from blood. These receptors came from an adult in good health and CMV-seronegative. Some clones in this sample may be carry-over from other donors' samples.

V is TRBV18 and J is TRBJ1-3; TRBD1 might be the D (6 bases). Per the germline V gene, CDR1 is KGHSH and CDR2 is LQKENI. The CDR3 consists of 15 residues. Deletions cut 1 base from V and 2 bases from J, with 9 bases between. CDR3 sequence: CASSPQTGTGNTIYF. The CDR3 DNA reads as TGTGCCAGCTCACCACAAACAGGGACTGGAAACACCATATATTTT.

This rearrangement joins TRBV30 to TRBJ1-2, with D unresolved. The length of the CDR3 is 14 residues. V dropped 1 base and J dropped 2 bases, with 11 bases sitting between them. Germline values: CDR1 GTSNPN, CDR2 SVGIG (reference sequence). CDR3 sequence: CAWSAVARNYGYTF. The CDR3 DNA reads TGTGCCTGGAGTGCCGTTGCGAGAAACTATGGCTACACCTTC. The variable domain in full, with the rest retrieved from reference TRBV30 and TRBJ1-2, is SQTIHQWPATLVQPVGSPLSLECTVEGTSNPNLYWYRQAAGRGLQLLFYSVGIGQISSEVPQNLSASRPQDRQFILSSKKLLLSDSGFYLCAWSAVARNYGYTFGSGTRLTVV.

This chain connects TRBV11-2 to TRBJ1-2, with 7 bases matching TRBD1. The germline V gene has CDR1 SGHAT and CDR2 FQNNGV. This CDR3 is built from 13 residues. Unmatched junction bases numbered 6, after V lost 1 base and J lost 10 bases. CDR3 region: CASSLGQGVFYTF. The CDR3 DNA reads TGTGCCAGCAGCTTAGGGCAGGGGGTCTTCTACACCTTC.

This chain joins TRBV10-2 and TRBJ2-1; D is possibly TRBD2 (7 bases). The germline CDR1 and CDR2 sequences are WSHSY and SAAADI. The CDR3 length is 14 residues. The V end lost 5 bases, the J end lost 4 bases, and 12 bases lay between the germline ends. The CDR3 sequence is CASSQRGGYNEQFF. CDR3 DNA sequence: TGCGCCAGCAGTCAAAGGGGGGGATACAATGAGCAGTTCTTC.

The chain combines TRBV7-8 with TRBJ2-1; TRBD1 agrees at 7 bases. Trimming took 1 base from V and 7 from J; bases not matched to a gene: 7. Per the germline V gene, CDR1 is SGHVS and CDR2 is FQNEAQ. There are 15 residues in the CDR3. CDR3 DNA: TGTGCCAGCAGCTTAGAGGGGGCAGACCTTAATGAGCAGTTCTTC. Residues: CASSLEGADLNEQFF.

Only a few counts were recorded for this clone. The CDR3 is CASSLGGRSGNTIYF. DNA of the CDR3: TGTGCCAGCAGCTTAGGGGGGCGCTCTGGAAACACCATATATTTT. This chain links TRBV7-9 with TRBJ1-3; TRBD1 might be the D (6 bases). Germline CDR1 and CDR2: SEHNR and FQNEAQ (reference sequence). The CDR3 extends over 15 amino acids. V lost 1 base and J lost 0, with 7 bases in between.

This rearrangement joins TRBV7-2 to TRBJ2-5; 7 nucleotides match TRBD1. The CDR3 is 16 amino acids. The V and J ends lost 5 bases and 5 bases, in that order; junction bases with no gene match: 14. Germline CDR1 is SGHTA and CDR2 is FQGNSA. CDR3 nucleotide sequence: TGTGCCAGCAGCGCAGGAGACAGGGTTTCGGGGGAGACCCAGTACTTC. It specifies CASSAGDRVSGETQYF.

The rearrangement uses TRBV7-6 and TRBJ2-1; 9 bases fit TRBD2. There are 15 residues in the CDR3. The V gene end was trimmed by 2 bases and the J gene end by 6 bases; junction bases not matched to a gene: 5. Per the germline V gene, CDR1 is SGHVS and CDR2 is FNYEAQ. As DNA, the CDR3 is TGTGCCAGCAGCTTATTGCGGGGGGGTATCAATGAGCAGTTCTTC. Translating it yields CASSLLRGGINEQFF.

The chain employs TRBV30 and TRBJ1-4; a weak D match, TRBD1 (5 bases). The CDR3 covers 14 residues. Germline CDR1 reads GTSNPN; CDR2 reads SVGIG (reference sequence). The ends were cut back, 3 bases at V and 6 bases at J, with 14 bases in the middle. CDR3 in DNA: TGTGCCTGGAGACCCCGAGGGGAAGATGAAAAACTGTTTTTT. Its translation is CAWRPRGEDEKLFF.